This T cell receptor beta chain was observed in a study of T cell responses to AZD1222 COVID-19 vaccine (TCRdb year 2021). Regarding the study in general: Because spike-specific TCR depth and breadth did not differ between the two schedules, AZD1222 recipients who got a second dose at roughly 4 weeks were pooled with those who got a second dose at roughly 12 weeks. TCR sequencing was performed for about 240 trial participants, of whom around 200 were given two doses of AZD1222 and some 26 were given two doses of MenACWY control vaccine. Trial participants were enrolled by age into 18-55, 56-69 and 70-plus year subgroups, with 148, 28 and 57 TCR-sequenced participants respectively.

Its CDR3 holds 16 amino acids, cysteine through phenylalanine. CDR3 DNA is the only sequence kept; it has 48 bases, read in frame from the first base. CDR1 and CDR2 (SGHKS, YYEKEE) derive from the germline V gene (reference sequence). Between the V and J ends, shortened by 2 bases and 5 bases respectively, the junction contains 16 bases. The time point label of this sample denotes: baseline before first vaccination. The vaccinee samples were drawn from two UK trials, COV001 and COV002, one of which was a single-blind randomized controlled phase 2/3 trial testing AZD1222 (ChAdOx1 nCoV-19) in healthy adults. Trial participant PBMC samples were collected at day 0 and day 28 after the second dose for TCRbeta chain sequencing. As to this clone: The clone's antigen remains unknown. No base quality values were provided; no much bigger clone lies one nucleotide off.

The CDR3 regions of human TCRbeta chains were analyzed by immunosequencing. The paper's processing steps were these. TCRs in the repertoires were compared against a reference library of SARS-CoV-2-specific TCRs that had been generated with the MIRA antigen-specificity platform. Breadth was defined as the fraction of unique TCRs that were SARS-CoV-2-associated, and depth was defined as the fraction of total T cells that were SARS-CoV-2-associated. Using the MIRA data, every spike-specific TCR was mapped to the spike region that the TCR reacted to and assigned to either a CD4 or a CD8 class. Log10-transformed breadth and depth values were compared by one-way ANOVA with Sidak's multiple comparisons tests. The table was pulled from immuneACCESS by TCRdb, which kept in-frame rearrangements only. Such tables lose some clones; where checked, under half of the loss comes from unresolved V genes, and the rest has no known cause. V, J and clone size are taken as reported in that table, and D and trimming were inferred from the DNA itself. For this sample there are 100,000 or so clones; approximately 90% appear just once. The ten most abundant clones make up just under 3% of the sample.

Overall study results and their limits: A significant rise in spike-specific TCR breadth and depth was observed after two AZD1222 doses relative to day 0 and relative to MenACWY recipients. Reportedly, close to half of the unique spike-specific TCRs recognized epitopes lying outside the regions that are mutated in the B.1.351 and B.1.1.7 variants. Participants were mostly white British and included more females than males, and it was suggested by the authors that clonal diversity may have been underestimated. The vaccine-associated CD4 TCRs covered the entire spike protein, and the dominant responses fell in regions 160-218 and 743-854. Only five or six AZD1222 recipients were SARS-CoV-2 seropositive at baseline, limiting conclusions about previously exposed vaccinees. Because no day 14 peak-response samples were available, repertoires were characterized only after the peak T cell response. The 56-69-year group was small, and its depth increase did not reach significance, likely because of low power.

The rearranged segments are TRBV5-5 and TRBJ2-2; TRBD2 might be the D gene, on 5 matching bases. The sequence came from an adult in good health. Sequenced material: peripheral blood, taken on day 0 of AZD1222 vaccination. The nucleotides are TGTGCCAGCAGCTTCAGGTCTGGAGGCTCGACCGGGGAGCTGTTTTTT. Its protein is CASSFRSGGSTGELFF.